The 7 T cell receptor beta chains below all came from one sample that was sequenced in a study of CD8+CD57+ T cells in acquired aplastic anemia. Investigators profiled TCR beta VDJ and CDR3 from genomic DNA template. Each CDR3 protein gets one entry after TCRdb re-called the reads with MiXCR. This sample carries about 200,000 distinct CDR3 sequences, more than 55% of them seen once, and the ten largest clones take 58%. Before being chosen for sequencing, patients had shown CD8+CD57+ cell expansion by flow cytometry. Material: sorted CD4+, CD8+, or CD8+CD57+ T cells (not recorded which) from PBMCs. Every receptor here comes from a human donor with aplastic anemia.

This clonotype was counted many times. The chain recombines TRBV19 with TRBJ2-2, with TRBD2 identical over 10 bases. V trimming: 2 bases; J trimming: 7 bases; junction bases outside the gene matches: 4. The CDR3 totals 15 residues. Looked up from germline, CDR1 is LNHDA and CDR2 is SQIVND (reference sequence). The CDR3: CASSIWTSGDGELFF. CDR3 nucleotide sequence: TGTGCCAGTAGTATATGGACTAGCGGTGACGGGGAGCTGTTTTTT.

The chain joins TRBV10-3 to TRBJ1-5; D is unclear. The germline V gene encodes CDR1 ENHRY and CDR2 SYGVKD. This CDR3 is 12 amino acids long. Trimming stripped 3 bases from V and 4 bases from J, with 4 bases between. Here the CDR3 DNA reads TGTGCCATCAGTGACACGAATCAGCCCCAGCATTTT. As protein: CAISDTNQPQHF.

The V call is TRBV16, the J call TRBJ2-3, with unresolved D. V lost 1 base and J lost 4, with 3 bases in between. This CDR3 has 12 residues. Per the germline V gene, CDR1 is KGHSY and CDR2 is FQNENV. The CDR3 nucleotides read TGTGCCAGCAGCCAATTGGCAGATACGCAGTATTTT. It codes for CASSQLADTQYF. Using reference TRBV16 and TRBJ2-3 for the parts outside the CDR3, the full variable domain is GEEVAQTPKHLVRGEGQKAKLYCAPIKGHSYVFWYQQVLKNEFKFLISFQNENVFDETGMPKERFSAKCLPNSPCSLEIQATKLEDSAVYFCASSQLADTQYFGPGTRLTVL.

The count of this clonotype is one. This rearrangement joins TRBV20-1 to TRBJ2-7; D is perhaps TRBD2 (5 bases). V lost 0 bases, J lost 0 bases, and 12 bases lay in between. The germline V gene encodes CDR1 DFQATT and CDR2 SNEGSKA (reference sequence). The CDR3 has 15 residues. CDR3 DNA: TGCAGTGCTAGAGATTCAAGCGGTTTCTCCTACGAGCAGTACTTC. This encodes CSARDSSGFSYEQYF.

As for this clonotype: Germline is not matched at one junction end, which may reflect a read error. V is TRBV6-5 and J is TRBJ2-3; D is perhaps TRBD1 (5 bases). Looked up from germline, CDR1 is MNHEY and CDR2 is SVGAGI. The CDR3 sequence is 12 residues long. The CDR3, as DNA: TGTGCCAGCAGTTACGGGGCAGATACGCGGTATTTT. Protein: CASSYGADTRYF.

CDR3 sequence: CATSDPVGNTIYF. CDR3 sequence (DNA): TGTGCCACCAGTGACCCCGTTGGAAACACCATATATTTT. This chain joins TRBV24-1 and TRBJ1-3; no reliable D call. The CDR3 loop spans 13 amino acids. Trimming pared 4 bases from V and 3 bases from J, leaving 6 bases between. Germline CDR1 KGHDR, CDR2 SFDVKD.

Regarding this clonotype: A read error may account for a junction end that differs from germline. The rearrangement links TRBV7-9 to TRBJ1-2; D is unclear. CDR1 and CDR2 from the germline V gene are SEHNR and FQNEAQ (reference sequence). This CDR3 is 15 amino acids long. The CDR3 region is CASSLSFGNNYGHTF. The CDR3 DNA follows: TGTGCCAGCAGCTTATCTTTTGGGAATAACTATGGCCACACCTTC.